Listed here are 16 T cell receptor beta chains from one sample, sequenced in a study of siplizumab effects on memory and regulatory T cells. Using immunoSEQ multiplex PCR, the repertoire was profiled, and TCRdb retains in-frame clones only, with some absent. Among 100,000 or so clones, around 95% were seen once, and the ten largest hold roughly 0.62%. Sequences were obtained from Tregs sorted from blood. Source of these receptors: a human donor in good health.

The rearrangement links TRBV4-1 to TRBJ1-4; D possibly corresponds to TRBD1 (6 bases). Trimming took 2 bases from V and 8 from J, leaving 12 bases between them. This CDR3 spans 14 amino acids. The germline CDR1 and CDR2 sequences are MGHRA and YSYEKL. CDR3 protein: CASSQQGTGEKLFF. The CDR3 nucleotides read TGCGCCAGCAGCCAACAGGGGACGGGGGAAAAACTGTTTTTT.

The chain has TRBV19 and TRBJ2-1, with TRBD2 matching over 16 bases. The CDR3 contains 19 residues. V dropped 0 bases and J dropped 2; count of bases not matched to a gene: 4. Germline V gives CDR1 LNHDA, CDR2 SQIVND (reference sequence). The CDR3 is CASSIDSGTSGRAYNEQFF. In DNA, the CDR3 is TGTGCCAGTAGTATAGATTCGGGGACTAGCGGGAGGGCCTACAATGAGCAGTTCTTC. The variable domain in full, with the rest retrieved from reference TRBV19 and TRBJ2-1, is DGGITQSPKYLFRKEGQNVTLSCEQNLNHDAMYWYRQDPGQGLRLIYYSQIVNDFQKGDIAEGYSVSREKKESFPLTVTSAQKNPTAFYLCASSIDSGTSGRAYNEQFFGPGTRLTVL.

The rearrangement uses TRBV29-1 and TRBJ2-5; D possibly corresponds to TRBD1 (6 bases). This CDR3 has 13 residues. V was trimmed by 6 bases and J by 3 bases, leaving 14 bases between them. Per germline, CDR1 SQVTM and CDR2 ANQGSEA. CDR3 in DNA: TGCAGCGTGGACAGTTTAACAAAAGAGACCCAGTACTTC. The encoded protein is CSVDSLTKETQYF. The entire variable domain, with the rest obtained from reference TRBV29-1 and TRBJ2-5, is as follows: SAVISQKPSRDICQRGTSLTIQCQVDSQVTMMFWYRQQPGQSLTLIATANQGSEATYESGFVIDKFPISRPNLTFSTLTVSNMSPEDSSIYLCSVDSLTKETQYFGPGTRLLVL.

CDR3 loop: CSALAGETQYF. CDR3 DNA: TGCAGTGCCCTAGCGGGAGAGACCCAGTACTTC. This sequence joins TRBV20-1 and TRBJ2-5; 8 bases agree with TRBD2. Losses at the gene ends were 6 bases for V and 4 bases for J; bases not matched to a gene: 1. This CDR3 has 11 amino acids. CDR1 is DFQATT, CDR2 SNEGSKA, per germline (reference sequence).

This clone was recorded only once. The V call is TRBV19, the J call TRBJ1-2, with D maybe TRBD1 (6 bases). Trimming removed 3 bases from V and 4 bases from J, with 18 bases in between. The length of the CDR3 is 16 residues. Germline CDR1 and CDR2: LNHDA and SQIVND (reference sequence). CDR3 DNA: TGTGCCAGTAGTATCACCCATTCGGGGGGGGCCTATGGCTACACCTTC. It translates to CASSITHSGGAYGYTF.

The V gene is TRBV7-9, the J gene TRBJ2-5; D may be TRBD1 (7 bases). The CDR3 has 15 residues. V lost 5 bases, J lost 5 bases, and 18 bases lay in between. Germline assignment: CDR1 SEHNR and CDR2 FQNEAQ (reference sequence). CDR3 in amino acids: CASSPWRGREETQYF. The DNA for the CDR3 is TGTGCCAGCAGCCCATGGAGGGGGCGCGAGGAGACCCAGTACTTC.

The rearrangement joins TRBV2 to TRBJ1-4, with D possibly being TRBD1 (5 bases). The CDR3 sequence is 14 residues long. Germline V CDR1 and CDR2: SNHLY, FYNNEI. V was trimmed by 4 bases and J by 8 bases, leaving 14 bases between them. The CDR3 protein is CASSVGGSREKLFF. The CDR3 DNA sequence: TGTGCCAGCAGTGTTGGGGGAAGCAGAGAAAAACTGTTTTTT.

The V call is TRBV27, the J call TRBJ1-2; no clear D. V lost 8 bases and J lost 8, with 21 bases in between. The CDR3 has 14 residues. CDR1 and CDR2 (germline): MNHEY, SMNVEV (reference sequence). The DNA of the CDR3 is TGTGCCAGCGGATCCTACCCCAAAAATGGGGGCTACACCTTC. Amino acid sequence: CASGSYPKNGGYTF.

The genes are TRBV5-6 and TRBJ1-2, with 7 nucleotides matching TRBD1. The CDR3 extends over 15 amino acids. The trim removed 2 bases at V and 2 bases at J, leaving 6 bases unmatched. From germline, CDR1 is SGHDT and CDR2 YYEEEE. The chain's CDR3 is CASSLTPGGNYGYTF. The CDR3 DNA sequence: TGTGCCAGCAGCTTAACTCCAGGGGGGAACTATGGCTACACCTTC. Based on the CDR3 plus reference TRBV5-6 and TRBJ1-2, the full variable domain is DAGVTQSPTHLIKTRGQQVTLRCSPKSGHDTVSWYQQALGQGPQFIFQYYEEEERQRGNFPDRFSGHQFPNYSSELNVNALLLGDSALYLCASSLTPGGNYGYTFGSGTRLTVV.

The chain links TRBV5-1 to TRBJ2-1; D may be TRBD1 (7 bases). This CDR3 has 18 residues. Germline assignment: CDR1 SGHRS and CDR2 YFSETQ. V shed 0 bases and J shed 5 bases, with 21 bases lying between them. In DNA, the CDR3 is TGCGCCAGCAGCTTGGGTGGGACAATTGGAGGGGGCCACAATGAGCAGTTCTTC. This sequence encodes CASSLGGTIGGGHNEQFF.

The chain couples TRBV7-3 to TRBJ2-2; 9 nucleotides match TRBD2. J was trimmed by 6 bases and V by 6 bases; bases with no gene match: 5. CDR1 SGHTA and CDR2 FQGTGA come from the germline V gene. CDR3 length equals 14 residues. CDR3 region: CASSPSGNSGELFF. The CDR3 region has the DNA TGTGCCAGCAGTCCTAGCGGGAATTCCGGGGAGCTGTTTTTT.

This clone occurred once. The V and J genes are TRBV5-1 and TRBJ1-5, with D possibly being TRBD1 (6 bases). The CDR3 loop spans 15 amino acids. V lost 3 bases to trimming and J lost 5 bases, with 15 bases between them. CDR1 is SGHRS and CDR2 is YFSETQ in the germline V gene. The CDR3 region has the DNA TGCGCCAGCAGCTACACACCGGGACATCATCAGCCCCAGCATTTT. Encoded protein: CASSYTPGHHQPQHF.

A remark on this clone: One junction end disagrees with the germline gene, perhaps due to a read error. V usage is TRBV28 and J usage is TRBJ2-7, with 7 bases fitting TRBD1. This CDR3 is 11 amino acids long. Per germline, CDR1 MDHEN and CDR2 SYDVKM. CDR3 sequence reads: CASSSSGAGGF. The DNA for the CDR3 is TGTGCCAGCAGTTCATCCGGCGCAGGGGGCTTC. The full variable domain, in which reference TRBV28 and TRBJ2-7 provide the parts outside the CDR3, is DVKVTQSSRYLVKRTGEKVFLECVQDMDHENMFWYRQDPGLGLRLIYFSYDVKMKEKGDIPEGYSVSREKKERFSLILESASTNQTSMYLCASSSSGAGGFGPGTRLTVT.

The V call is TRBV7-8, the J call TRBJ1-1; D is ambiguous. The germline V gene has CDR1 SGHVS and CDR2 FQNEAQ. The V end lost 0 bases, the J end lost 1 base, and 6 bases lay between the germline ends. The CDR3 is 14 residues long. The CDR3 protein is CASSLAVTNTEAFF. In DNA, the CDR3 is TGTGCCAGCAGCTTAGCTGTTACGAACACTGAAGCTTTCTTT. The full variable domain, rest sourced from reference TRBV7-8 and TRBJ1-1, is GAGVSQSPRYKVAKRGQDVALRCDPISGHVSLFWYQQALGQGPEFLTYFQNEAQLDKSGLPSDRFFAERPEGSVSTLKIQRTQQEDSAVYLCASSLAVTNTEAFFGQGTRLTVV.

The rearrangement joins TRBV20-1 to TRBJ2-7; D is uncertain. This CDR3 region has 11 residues. Germline CDR1 reads DFQATT; CDR2 reads SNEGSKA (reference sequence). CDR3: CSRLSLYEQYF. The CDR3 DNA sequence: TGCTCCAGACTTTCCCTATACGAGCAGTACTTC.

The chain carries TRBV5-1 and TRBJ1-3; tentative D call: TRBD1 (5 bases). This CDR3 spans 21 amino acids. The V and J ends lost 2 bases and 1 base respectively, with 28 bases between them. The germline V gene has CDR1 SGHRS and CDR2 YFSETQ. CDR3 amino acids: CASSLLWTGTTHLCSGNTIYF. The CDR3 bases are TGCGCCAGCAGCTTACTTTGGACGGGGACGACTCACCTCTGTTCTGGAAACACCATATATTTT.